These T cell receptor beta chains were read from a single sample in a study of blood T cell repertoires in COVID-19. Only in-frame clones appear in the TCRdb table, and some are missing; sequencing was by immunoSEQ multiplex PCR. The sample consists of some 200,000 clones, 70% to 85% of them appearing once. Sample: peripheral blood. The receptors derive from a man aged 50 to 60 with active or convalescent COVID-19. Both conserved end residues are part of each CDR3. The D gene is left open where the match is weak. Clone sizes are given selectively: once, few, many, or a class where the clone is expanded.

cdr3_length: 11
d_call: .
j_call: TRBJ1-1
v_call: TRBV28
clone_size: .
cdr3_aa: CASSPVTEAFF
cdr3_nt: TGTGCCAGCAGTCCAGTTACCGAAGCTTTCTTT

cdr3_length: 16
d_call: .
j_call: TRBJ2-3
v_call: TRBV5-5
clone_size: .
cdr3_aa: CASLTGQTIRADTQYF
cdr3_nt: TGTGCCAGCCTGACCGGACAGACGATTCGAGCAGATACGCAGTATTTT

cdr3_length: 16
d_call: .
j_call: TRBJ2-6
v_call: TRBV5-1
clone_size: once
cdr3_aa: CASSASQGPGANVLTF
cdr3_nt: TGCGCCAGCAGCGCGTCACAGGGACCCGGGGCCAACGTCCTGACTTTC

cdr3_length: 15
d_call: .
j_call: TRBJ1-1
v_call: TRBV28
clone_size: .
cdr3_aa: CASSLSWTVNTEAFF
cdr3_nt: TGTGCCAGCAGTTTATCTTGGACAGTGAACACTGAAGCTTTCTTT

cdr3_length: 16
d_call: TRBD2
j_call: TRBJ2-3
v_call: TRBV11-2
clone_size: .
cdr3_aa: CASSLVSSGGPGTQYF
cdr3_nt: TGTGCCAGCAGCTTAGTGTCTAGCGGGGGCCCCGGTACGCAGTATTTT

cdr3_length: 15
d_call: .
j_call: TRBJ2-7
v_call: TRBV28
clone_size: few
cdr3_aa: CASTISQGLIYEQYF
cdr3_nt: TGTGCCAGCACCATCAGCCAGGGGTTGATCTACGAGCAGTACTTC

cdr3_length: 14
d_call: TRBD1
j_call: TRBJ2-5
v_call: TRBV29-1
clone_size: .
cdr3_aa: CSAETGGGLETQYF
cdr3_nt: TGCAGCGCCGAAACAGGGGGCGGTTTGGAGACCCAGTACTTC

cdr3_length: 15
d_call: TRBD1
j_call: TRBJ2-5
v_call: TRBV4-3
clone_size: once
cdr3_aa: CASSQDWGQGETQYF
cdr3_nt: TGCGCCAGCAGCCAAGATTGGGGACAGGGAGAGACCCAGTACTTC

cdr3_length: 14
d_call: TRBD1
j_call: TRBJ1-2
v_call: TRBV7-9
clone_size: .
cdr3_aa: CASSPFGQGVGYTF
cdr3_nt: TGTGCCAGCAGCCCTTTCGGACAGGGGGTTGGCTACACCTTC

cdr3_length: 17
d_call: TRBD2
j_call: TRBJ2-3
v_call: TRBV10-3
clone_size: .
cdr3_aa: CAISGRTSGGAGDTQYF
cdr3_nt: TGTGCCATCAGTGGCCGGACTAGCGGGGGGGCCGGTGATACGCAGTATTTT

cdr3_length: 13
d_call: .
j_call: TRBJ2-3
v_call: TRBV11-2
clone_size: .
cdr3_aa: CASRGGRSDTQYF
cdr3_nt: TGTGCCAGCAGGGGGGGGCGCTCAGATACGCAGTATTTT

cdr3_length: 14
d_call: TRBD1
j_call: TRBJ2-2
v_call: TRBV7-3
clone_size: .
cdr3_aa: CASSLRQGPGELFF
cdr3_nt: TGTGCCAGCAGCCTGAGACAGGGGCCCGGGGAGCTGTTTTTT

cdr3_length: 20
d_call: .
j_call: TRBJ2-1
v_call: TRBV21-1
clone_size: .
cdr3_aa: CASPWGLRRALADPYNEQFF
cdr3_nt: TGTGCCAGCCCTTGGGGATTACGCAGGGCTCTAGCGGACCCCTACAATGAGCAGTTCTTC

cdr3_length: 15
d_call: .
j_call: TRBJ2-3
v_call: TRBV2
clone_size: .
cdr3_aa: CASRNTGMRTDTQYF
cdr3_nt: TGTGCCAGCAGGAACACAGGGATGCGCACAGATACGCAGTATTTT

cdr3_length: 14
d_call: TRBD1
j_call: TRBJ2-1
v_call: TRBV2
clone_size: .
cdr3_aa: CASSGQGAWNEQFF
cdr3_nt: TGTGCCAGCAGTGGACAGGGGGCGTGGAATGAGCAGTTCTTC

cdr3_length: 13
d_call: TRBD1
j_call: TRBJ1-5
v_call: TRBV10-3
clone_size: .
cdr3_aa: CAIRVDRDQPQHF
cdr3_nt: TGTGCCATCAGAGTGGACAGGGATCAGCCCCAGCATTTT

cdr3_length: 16
d_call: TRBD2
j_call: TRBJ2-1
v_call: TRBV5-4
clone_size: once
cdr3_aa: CASRPGSGSSYNEQFF
cdr3_nt: TGTGCCAGCAGGCCCGGGAGCGGGAGCTCCTACAATGAGCAGTTCTTC

cdr3_length: 14
d_call: TRBD1
j_call: TRBJ1-2
v_call: TRBV27
clone_size: once
cdr3_aa: CASSPRGVGYGYTF
cdr3_nt: TGTGCCAGCAGTCCCAGGGGGGTTGGGTATGGCTACACCTTC

cdr3_length: 15
d_call: TRBD1
j_call: TRBJ1-5
v_call: TRBV3-1/TRBV3-2
clone_size: .
cdr3_aa: CASSQGTGGNQPQHF
cdr3_nt: TGTGCCAGCAGCCAAGGGACAGGGGGCAATCAGCCCCAGCATTTT

cdr3_length: 12
d_call: TRBD2
j_call: TRBJ2-3
v_call: TRBV6-2/TRBV6-3
clone_size: .
cdr3_aa: CASSSRGSYGYF
cdr3_nt: TGTGCCAGCAGTTCCCGCGGGAGTTATGGGTATTTT

cdr3_length: 16
d_call: TRBD2
j_call: TRBJ2-2
v_call: TRBV7-6
clone_size: .
cdr3_aa: CASSLIGTRSTGELFF
cdr3_nt: TGTGCCAGCAGCTTAATAGGGACTAGGTCAACCGGGGAGCTGTTTTTT

cdr3_length: 12
d_call: .
j_call: TRBJ2-2
v_call: TRBV11-2
clone_size: .
cdr3_aa: CASSLDFGELFF
cdr3_nt: TGTGCCAGCAGCCTAGACTTCGGGGAGCTGTTTTTT

cdr3_length: 17
d_call: TRBD1
j_call: TRBJ2-1
v_call: TRBV5-4
clone_size: once
cdr3_aa: CASSRGSRDRGKNEQFF
cdr3_nt: TGTGCCAGCAGTCGTGGAAGCAGGGACAGGGGGAAAAATGAGCAGTTCTTC

cdr3_length: 13
d_call: .
j_call: TRBJ2-1
v_call: TRBV28
clone_size: .
cdr3_aa: CASSPGSFAEQFF
cdr3_nt: TGTGCCAGCAGTCCCGGGTCCTTTGCCGAGCAGTTCTTC

cdr3_length: 16
d_call: .
j_call: TRBJ2-3
v_call: TRBV11-1
clone_size: .
cdr3_aa: CASSLWRVASTDTQYF
cdr3_nt: TGTGCCAGCAGCTTATGGCGGGTAGCTAGCACAGATACGCAGTATTTT

cdr3_length: 14
d_call: .
j_call: TRBJ1-5
v_call: TRBV18
clone_size: .
cdr3_aa: CASSPTDSNQPQHF
cdr3_nt: TGTGCCAGCTCGCCGACAGATAGCAATCAGCCCCAGCATTTT

cdr3_length: 15
d_call: .
j_call: TRBJ2-3
v_call: TRBV2
clone_size: .
cdr3_aa: CASSDRGEGTDTQYF
cdr3_nt: TGTGCCAGCAGTGACAGGGGGGAAGGGACAGATACGCAGTATTTT

cdr3_length: 14
d_call: TRBD1
j_call: TRBJ1-1
v_call: TRBV5-4
clone_size: few
cdr3_aa: CASSWGQGDTEAFF
cdr3_nt: TGTGCCAGCAGCTGGGGACAGGGAGACACTGAAGCTTTCTTT

cdr3_length: 14
d_call: TRBD1
j_call: TRBJ2-1
v_call: TRBV18
clone_size: .
cdr3_aa: CASSRQGVIDEQFF
cdr3_nt: TGTGCCAGCTCACGACAGGGGGTGATCGATGAGCAGTTCTTC

cdr3_length: 12
d_call: .
j_call: TRBJ2-1
v_call: TRBV12-3/TRBV12-4
clone_size: .
cdr3_aa: CASSDRLNEQFF
cdr3_nt: TGTGCCAGCAGTGACAGGCTCAATGAGCAGTTCTTC

cdr3_length: 13
d_call: .
j_call: TRBJ2-4
v_call: TRBV11-1
clone_size: .
cdr3_aa: CASSANLRGIQYF
cdr3_nt: TGTGCCAGCAGCGCCAACCTTAGAGGGATTCAGTACTTC

cdr3_length: 15
d_call: TRBD1
j_call: TRBJ2-3
v_call: TRBV4-3
clone_size: .
cdr3_aa: CASSQDRGSTDTQYF
cdr3_nt: TGCGCCAGCAGCCAGGACAGGGGGAGCACAGATACGCAGTATTTT

cdr3_length: 14
d_call: .
j_call: TRBJ1-4
v_call: TRBV5-4
clone_size: .
cdr3_aa: CASSTTTPGEKLFF
cdr3_nt: TGTGCCAGCAGCACGACCACACCGGGTGAAAAACTGTTTTTT

cdr3_length: 17
d_call: .
j_call: TRBJ2-2
v_call: TRBV5-1
clone_size: .
cdr3_aa: CASSPVRGGWDTGELFF
cdr3_nt: TGCGCCAGCAGCCCAGTTAGGGGGGGCTGGGACACCGGGGAGCTGTTTTTT

cdr3_length: 15
d_call: .
j_call: TRBJ1-6
v_call: TRBV1
clone_size: .
cdr3_aa: CTSSQERDRDSPLHF
cdr3_nt: TGCACCAGCAGCCAAGAGAGGGACAGGGATTCACCCCTCCACTTT

cdr3_length: 14
d_call: TRBD1
j_call: TRBJ2-1
v_call: TRBV7-2
clone_size: .
cdr3_aa: CAIRDSTSYNEQFF
cdr3_nt: TGTGCCATCAGGGACAGCACCTCCTACAATGAGCAGTTCTTC

cdr3_length: 14
d_call: .
j_call: TRBJ2-1
v_call: TRBV5-8
clone_size: .
cdr3_aa: CASSLVASVNEQFF
cdr3_nt: TGTGCCAGCAGCTTGGTGGCTAGCGTCAATGAGCAGTTCTTC

cdr3_length: 15
d_call: TRBD2
j_call: TRBJ2-3
v_call: TRBV4-3
clone_size: .
cdr3_aa: CASSRGLAGTDTQYF
cdr3_nt: TGCGCCAGCAGCCGAGGACTAGCGGGCACAGATACGCAGTATTTT

cdr3_length: 14
d_call: .
j_call: TRBJ1-4
v_call: TRBV18
clone_size: .
cdr3_aa: CASSQSGTNEKLFF
cdr3_nt: TGTGCCAGCTCACAGTCAGGGACTAATGAAAAACTGTTTTTT

cdr3_length: 15
d_call: .
j_call: TRBJ2-2
v_call: TRBV19
clone_size: .
cdr3_aa: CASRGRGASAGELFF
cdr3_nt: TGTGCCAGTAGGGGACGCGGGGCGTCCGCCGGGGAGCTGTTTTTT

cdr3_length: 14
d_call: .
j_call: TRBJ1-3
v_call: TRBV9
clone_size: .
cdr3_aa: CASSTGTAGNTIYF
cdr3_nt: TGTGCCAGCAGCACCGGGACTGCCGGAAACACCATATATTTT

cdr3_length: 13
d_call: .
j_call: TRBJ1-1
v_call: TRBV5-1
clone_size: .
cdr3_aa: CASSSTVNTEAFF
cdr3_nt: TGCGCCAGCAGCTCAACAGTGAACACTGAAGCTTTCTTT